A single sample is the source of the 28 T cell receptor beta chains below, sequenced in a study of blood T cell repertoires in COVID-19 (dated by TCRdb to 2020 to 2022). Library construction relied on the immunoSEQ multiplex PCR assay. TCRdb obtained this table from immuneACCESS and retained in-frame rearrangements with V and J assigned. These tables miss some clones; where compared with another copy, unresolved V genes account for less than half of the shortfall, and the remainder is unexplained. The sample table contains tens of thousands of clones; only one count was recorded for about 89% of them. The ten largest account for approximately 12% of the sample. Sequencing was carried out using peripheral blood. The receptors shown here come from a man in his 70s with active or convalescent COVID-19.

This clone was seen a handful of times. The rearrangement uses TRBV15 and TRBJ2-3; TRBD2 aligns across 10 bases. The germline V gene has CDR1 LNHNV and CDR2 YYDKDF (reference sequence). V dropped 3 bases and J dropped 1; count of bases not matched to a gene: 4. The CDR3 totals 16 residues. As DNA, the CDR3 is TGTGCCACCAGCAGCCTAGCGGGGGTTGGCACAGATACGCAGTATTTT. Protein product: CATSSLAGVGTDTQYF.

This chain joins TRBV5-4 and TRBJ1-3; a weak D match, TRBD1 (6 bases). The CDR3 is 15 amino acids. Deletions cut 0 bases from V and 1 base from J, with 8 bases between. CDR1 and CDR2 from the germline V gene are SGHNT and YYREEE (reference sequence). The CDR3 spells CASSLVGASGNTIYF. CDR3 in DNA: TGTGCCAGCAGCTTGGTGGGGGCATCTGGAAACACCATATATTTT.

This clone was observed once. The J gene is TRBJ1-1, the V gene TRBV18; 9 bases are shared with TRBD1. The CDR3 runs to 16 residues. Trimming cost V 5 bases and J 1 base; bases outside gene matches: 8. Germline assignment: CDR1 KGHSH and CDR2 LQKENI. The CDR3 reads CASSEGQGGWNTEAFF. The CDR3 coding sequence is TGTGCCAGCTCAGAGGGACAGGGAGGTTGGAACACTGAAGCTTTCTTT.

The gene calls are TRBV11-1 and TRBJ1-2; the D gene is possibly TRBD1 (6 bases). The germline V gene encodes CDR1 SGHAT and CDR2 FQDESV (reference sequence). The CDR3 covers 15 residues. V lost 4 bases and J 3 bases, leaving 15 bases between the germline ends. In DNA, the CDR3 is TGTGCCAGCAGCTCTACCACAGGGTCCGACTATGGCTACACCTTC. Protein product: CASSSTTGSDYGYTF.

The chain recombines TRBV24-1 with TRBJ1-2; 9 bases align to TRBD1. This CDR3 spans 16 amino acids. Per the germline V gene, CDR1 is KGHDR and CDR2 is SFDVKD. V shed 4 bases and J 5 bases; nucleotides not matched to a gene: 10. The CDR3 here is CATSDRRTGEIYGYTF. The CDR3 DNA sequence: TGTGCCACCAGTGACCGACGGACAGGGGAGATTTATGGCTACACCTTC.

The chain uses TRBV18 and TRBJ1-4, with D tentatively TRBD1 (6 bases). The CDR3 spans 15 residues. V lost 6 bases to trimming and J lost 8 bases, with 19 bases between them. Germline CDR1 and CDR2: KGHSH and LQKENI. CDR3 in DNA: TGTGCCAGCTCCCCCTTCGCCAGGGGTCAAGAAAAACTGTTTTTT. This encodes CASSPFARGQEKLFF. Combining the CDR3 with reference TRBV18 and TRBJ1-4 gives the whole variable domain NAGVMQNPRHLVRRRGQEARLRCSPMKGHSHVYWYRQLPEEGLKFMVYLQKENIIDESGMPKERFSAEFPKEGPSILRIQQVVRGDSAAYFCASSPFARGQEKLFFGSGTQLSVL.

This clone was recorded once. The chain has TRBV12-3 or TRBV12-4 and TRBJ1-1, with D possibly being TRBD1 (5 bases). The CDR3 totals 13 residues. V was shortened by 3 bases and J by 4 bases, with 9 bases between the two germline ends. This CDR3 reads CASSLIRGTEAFF. The CDR3 DNA sequence: TGTGCCAGCAGTTTGATAAGGGGCACTGAAGCTTTCTTT.

The chain recombines TRBV4-2 with TRBJ1-5; no clear D. This CDR3 spans 17 amino acids. The V and J ends lost 0 bases and 7 bases respectively, with 19 bases between them. CDR1 LGHNA and CDR2 YNFKEQ come from the germline V gene. The CDR3 DNA reads TGTGCCAGCAGCCAAGATTTAGCTTGGCGTATTTTACAGCCCCAGCATTTT. This codes for CASSQDLAWRILQPQHF.

This rearrangement joins TRBV5-6 to TRBJ2-2; 9 bases are a match to TRBD1. CDR3 length equals 15 residues. Germline lookup yields CDR1 SGHDT and CDR2 YYEEEE. After removal of 4 bases from V and 3 bases from J, the junction contained 4 bases not matched to a gene. The CDR3 DNA reads TGTGCCAGCAGCACCGGGACAGGGTACACCGGGGAGCTGTTTTTT. It yields the protein CASSTGTGYTGELFF.

The CDR3 DNA reads TGTGCCAGCAGCCCGACAGGGGGTAACTATGGCTACACCTTC. Translating it yields CASSPTGGNYGYTF. V gene TRBV7-2 combines with J gene TRBJ1-2; 9 bases agree with TRBD1. The CDR3 contains 14 residues. The V and J ends lost 5 bases and 1 base, in that order; junction bases with no gene match: 2. CDR1 and CDR2 (germline): SGHTA, FQGNSA.

This chain joins TRBV11-1 and TRBJ1-1; TRBD1 agrees at 9 bases. V was clipped by 4 bases and J by 2 bases; unmatched bases: 5. The CDR3 runs to 15 residues. The V gene's germline CDR1 is SGHAT and CDR2 FQDESV (reference sequence). CDR3 residues: CASSSWDRDNTEAFF. The DNA for the CDR3 is TGTGCCAGCAGCTCCTGGGACAGGGATAACACTGAAGCTTTCTTT.

The V and J genes are TRBV6-1 and TRBJ1-1, with D perhaps matching TRBD1 (5 bases). The CDR3 runs 12 residues. Germline-derived CDR1 and CDR2 are MNHNS and SASEGT. V gave up 7 bases and J gave up 6 bases, with 12 bases separating them. The CDR3 sequence: CASTRGGAEAFF. CDR3 nucleotides: TGTGCCAGCACCCGGGGAGGGGCTGAAGCTTTCTTT.

This chain links TRBV7-2 with TRBJ1-2; D is perhaps TRBD1 (6 bases). The germline CDR1 and CDR2 sequences are SGHTA and FQGNSA. CDR3 length equals 16 residues. Trimming cost V 2 bases and J 6 bases, with 19 bases left between them. CDR3 region: CASSLLLGGGPDGYTF. CDR3 coding DNA: TGTGCCAGCAGCTTATTGCTTGGGGGGGGGCCGGATGGCTACACCTTC.

With regard to this clone: At one end the junction does not follow the germline gene, possibly because of a read error. The chain couples TRBV7-8 to TRBJ2-1; D remains unclear. Germline-derived CDR1 and CDR2 are SGHVS and FQNEAQ. This CDR3 region has 11 residues. The CDR3 DNA follows: TGTGCCAGCAGCTCCAACAATGAGCAGTTCTTC. Protein product: CASSSNNEQFF.

The chain links TRBV5-6 to TRBJ2-1, with TRBD2 as a possible D gene (6 bases). CDR1 is SGHDT and CDR2 is YYEEEE in the germline V gene. The germline V and J ends were trimmed by 3 bases and 15 bases, with 25 bases remaining between them. CDR3 length: 15 residues. Written as DNA, the CDR3 is TGTGCCAGCAGCTCCGGGGGTGACGGCCCGGGGTGGCGGTTCTTC. This codes for CASSSGGDGPGWRFF.

The J gene is TRBJ1-2, the V gene TRBV15; D unresolved. Germline CDR1 and CDR2: LNHNV and YYDKDF (reference sequence). This CDR3 comprises 16 residues. Deletions cut 5 bases from V and 0 bases from J, with 16 bases between. The CDR3 here is CATSSYSGYSNYGYTF. Written as DNA, the CDR3 is TGTGCCACCAGCTCATATAGCGGGTACTCTAACTATGGCTACACCTTC. Looking up the rest from reference TRBV15 and TRBJ1-2 gives the full variable domain: DAMVIQNPRYQVTQFGKPVTLSCSQTLNHNVMYWYQQKSSQAPKLLFHYYDKDFNNEADTPDNFQSRRPNTSFCFLDIRSPGLGDTAMYLCATSSYSGYSNYGYTFGSGTRLTVV.

V and J are TRBV3-1 (or the pseudogene TRBV3-2) and TRBJ1-3; D perhaps matches TRBD1 (5 bases). The V and J ends lost 6 bases and 2 bases respectively, with 14 bases between them. The CDR3 is made up of 15 amino acids. Per the germline V gene, CDR1 is LGHDT and CDR2 is YNNKEL (reference sequence). CDR3 in amino acids: CASRPVGGAGNTIYF. The CDR3 DNA is TGTGCCAGCAGGCCAGTGGGAGGGGCTGGAAACACCATATATTTT.

The chain combines TRBV20-1 with TRBJ2-1; no firm D call. Per germline, CDR1 DFQATT and CDR2 SNEGSKA (reference sequence). Trimming took off 5 bases at V and 6 bases at J, with 5 bases between the two ends. This CDR3 is built from 10 residues. The CDR3 nucleotides read TGCAGTGCTCTCGGCAATGAGCAGTTCTTC. This sequence encodes CSALGNEQFF.

The rearrangement joins TRBV5-1 to TRBJ2-5; 11 nucleotides match TRBD2. This CDR3 spans 15 amino acids. J gave up 5 bases and V 4 bases, and 7 bases lay outside the gene matches. The germline V gene has CDR1 SGHRS and CDR2 YFSETQ. CDR3 amino acids: CASSLGLAEKETQYF. CDR3 nucleotides: TGCGCCAGCAGCCTGGGACTAGCGGAGAAGGAGACCCAGTACTTC. The full variable domain, in which reference TRBV5-1 and TRBJ2-5 provide the parts outside the CDR3, is KAGVTQTPRYLIKTRGQQVTLSCSPISGHRSVSWYQQTPGQGLQFLFEYFSETQRNKGNFPGRFSGRQFSNSRSEMNVSTLELGDSALYLCASSLGLAEKETQYFGPGTRLLVL.

The chain joins TRBV15 to TRBJ1-1; no reliable D call. This CDR3 comprises 15 residues. CDR1 LNHNV and CDR2 YYDKDF come from the germline V gene (reference sequence). V lost 0 bases and J 3 bases, leaving 11 bases between the germline ends. The CDR3 sequence is CATSRDLDGYTEAFF. The CDR3 DNA follows: TGTGCCACCAGCAGAGATCTAGATGGTTACACTGAAGCTTTCTTT.

The rearrangement joins TRBV5-1 to TRBJ2-3; 14 bases are a match to TRBD2. The CDR3 consists of 14 residues. From germline, CDR1 is SGHRS and CDR2 YFSETQ. The J segment lost 5 bases and the V segment lost 8 bases, leaving 4 bases of the junction unmatched. CDR3 residues: CASGLAGGIDTQYF. The CDR3 DNA reads as TGCGCCAGTGGACTAGCGGGGGGAATAGATACGCAGTATTTT. The entire variable domain, with the rest obtained from reference TRBV5-1 and TRBJ2-3, is as follows: KAGVTQTPRYLIKTRGQQVTLSCSPISGHRSVSWYQQTPGQGLQFLFEYFSETQRNKGNFPGRFSGRQFSNSRSEMNVSTLELGDSALYLCASGLAGGIDTQYFGPGTRLTVL.

V usage is TRBV2 and J usage is TRBJ1-2; D not certain. The CDR3 totals 12 residues. The V end was cut by 6 bases, the J end by 4 bases, with 9 bases between. CDR1 is SNHLY, CDR2 FYNNEI, per germline. This CDR3 reads CASRIVSYGYTF. CDR3 bases: TGTGCCAGCAGAATCGTGAGCTATGGCTACACCTTC.

This clone was counted once. DNA of the CDR3: TGTGCCAGCAGTCAACAGGGGGCGGACTATGGCTACACCTTC. As protein: CASSQQGADYGYTF. V and J are TRBV2 and TRBJ1-2; TRBD1 agrees at 9 bases. Germline trimming cut 5 bases from V and 3 bases from J; bases unmatched to any gene: 4. The germline V gene encodes CDR1 SNHLY and CDR2 FYNNEI. This CDR3 region has 14 residues.

The chain carries TRBV30 and TRBJ1-3; 10 nucleotides align to TRBD1. The CDR3 length is 15 residues. The V segment lost 2 bases and the J segment 3 bases; nucleotides outside the gene matches: 4. Germline CDR1 reads GTSNPN; CDR2 reads SVGIG (reference sequence). The CDR3 loop reads CAWSLTGGYGNTIYF. As DNA, the CDR3 is TGTGCCTGGAGTTTGACAGGGGGCTATGGAAACACCATATATTTT.

V and J are TRBV5-1 and TRBJ1-2, with TRBD1 matching 7 bases. Germline assignment: CDR1 SGHRS and CDR2 YFSETQ. CDR3 length: 14 amino acids. Trimming took 4 bases from V and 0 from J; bases not matched to a gene: 3. The DNA for the CDR3 is TGCGCCAGCAGCCCGGGACAGACTAACTATGGCTACACCTTC. Translation: CASSPGQTNYGYTF. The full variable domain, with the rest looked up from reference TRBV5-1 and TRBJ1-2, is KAGVTQTPRYLIKTRGQQVTLSCSPISGHRSVSWYQQTPGQGLQFLFEYFSETQRNKGNFPGRFSGRQFSNSRSEMNVSTLELGDSALYLCASSPGQTNYGYTFGSGTRLTVV.

Worth noting for this clone: Other DNA sequences in this specimen translate into the identical CDR3. The rearrangement joins TRBV2 to TRBJ1-2; TRBD1 matches 7 bases. The germline CDR1 and CDR2 sequences are SNHLY and FYNNEI. The CDR3 runs to 13 residues. The junction had 3 bases not matched to a gene; V was cut back by 6 bases and J by 2 bases. The CDR3 sequence is CASRLQGNYGYTF. The CDR3 nucleotides read TGTGCCAGCAGGCTACAGGGGAACTATGGCTACACCTTC. The entire variable domain, with the rest obtained from reference TRBV2 and TRBJ1-2, is as follows: EPEVTQTPSHQVTQMGQEVILRCVPISNHLYFYWYRQILGQKVEFLVSFYNNEISEKSEIFDDQFSVERPDGSNFTLKIRSTKLEDSAMYFCASRLQGNYGYTFGSGTRLTVV.

The genes are TRBV5-1 and TRBJ1-2; no definite D call. The CDR3 totals 16 residues. CDR1 is SGHRS and CDR2 is YFSETQ in the germline V gene. The ends were cut back, 2 bases at V and 0 bases at J, with 14 bases in the middle. The CDR3, as DNA: TGCGCCAGCAGCTTCAATCCTAGCACAGCTAACTATGGCTACACCTTC. Protein sequence: CASSFNPSTANYGYTF.

The chain combines TRBV18 with TRBJ1-4; D is possibly TRBD1 (5 bases). CDR1 KGHSH and CDR2 LQKENI come from the germline V gene. Trimming removed 4 bases from V and 0 bases from J, with 12 bases in between. CDR3 length: 16 amino acids. CDR3 nucleotide sequence: TGTGCCAGCTCACTCTCGCAGGGCTCAACTAATGAAAAACTGTTTTTT. As protein: CASSLSQGSTNEKLFF. The full variable domain, its missing parts supplied by reference TRBV18 and TRBJ1-4, is NAGVMQNPRHLVRRRGQEARLRCSPMKGHSHVYWYRQLPEEGLKFMVYLQKENIIDESGMPKERFSAEFPKEGPSILRIQQVVRGDSAAYFCASSLSQGSTNEKLFFGSGTQLSVL.